The rows below give T cell receptor beta chains drawn from one sample of a study of early T cells in non-severe SARS-CoV-2 infection. From the 5' RACE reads, TCRdb called clonotypes with MiXCR, one entry per CDR3 protein. The table shows tens of thousands of distinct CDR3 sequences, with about 4.7% occurring only once. Sequencing was done on a sample of whole blood. These receptors were taken from an adult who was a healthcare worker with PCR-confirmed SARS-CoV-2 infection or an uninfected control (not recorded which). Both conserved end residues are part of each CDR3. The order of the fields is CDR3 protein, CDR3 DNA, D gene, J gene, clone size, V gene. D genes are given only for firm matches. Not all rows give a size; the values are once, few, many and, for expanded clones, a class.

CDR3: CASSRDRGSYNEQFF; DNA: TGTGCCAGCAGCAGGGACAGGGGGTCCTACAATGAGCAGTTCTTC; D: TRBD1; J: TRBJ2-1; size: many; V: TRBV27
CDR3: CASSFAGWTYEQYF; DNA: TGTGCCAGCAGCTTCGCCGGGTGGACCTACGAGCAGTACTTC; D: NA; J: TRBJ2-7; size: NA; V: TRBV12-3/TRBV12-4
CDR3: CASSPIKGVSRLGEAFF; DNA: TGTGCCAGCAGCCCCATCAAGGGAGTCAGTCGTTTGGGTGAAGCTTTCTTT; D: NA; J: TRBJ1-1; size: many; V: TRBV7-2
CDR3: CASRRLAGATDTQYF; DNA: TGTGCCAGCAGACGACTAGCGGGGGCCACAGATACGCAGTATTTT; D: TRBD2; J: TRBJ2-3; size: many; V: TRBV6-4
CDR3: CAWSRDSQRSYQPQHF; DNA: TGTGCCTGGAGCCGGGACAGCCAAAGATCCTATCAGCCCCAGCATTTT; D: TRBD1; J: TRBJ1-5; size: few; V: TRBV30
CDR3: CASGTIFTGELFF; DNA: TGTGCCAGCGGGACTATCTTCACCGGGGAGCTGTTTTTT; D: TRBD2; J: TRBJ2-2; size: many; V: TRBV19
CDR3: CSARDLQRGGTPYNEQFF; DNA: TGCAGTGCTAGAGATCTCCAGCGGGGGGGAACCCCCTACAATGAGCAGTTCTTC; D: TRBD2; J: TRBJ2-1; size: many; V: TRBV20-1
CDR3: CAISDDRAGLSYGYTF; DNA: TGTGCCATCAGTGACGATAGGGCAGGTCTCTCCTATGGCTACACCTTC; D: NA; J: TRBJ1-2; size: NA; V: TRBV10-3
CDR3: CSVTGYGSYTEAFF; DNA: TGCAGCGTTACAGGGTATGGAAGCTACACTGAAGCTTTCTTT; D: NA; J: TRBJ1-1; size: few; V: TRBV29-1
CDR3: CASSSGTGRNEKLFF; DNA: TGCGCCAGCAGCTCGGGGACAGGCCGTAATGAAAAACTGTTTTTT; D: TRBD1; J: TRBJ1-4; size: many; V: TRBV5-1
CDR3: CSGQTGLRVNTEAFF; DNA: TGCAGCGGACAGACGGGGCTGAGGGTGAACACTGAAGCTTTCTTT; D: NA; J: TRBJ1-1; size: many; V: TRBV29-1
CDR3: CASSALLTTDTQYF; DNA: TGTGCCAGCAGCGCCCTACTCACCACAGATACGCAGTATTTT; D: NA; J: TRBJ2-3; size: many; V: TRBV9
CDR3: CASSVGVRATEAFF; DNA: TGTGCCAGCAGCGTAGGGGTCCGGGCCACTGAAGCTTTCTTT; D: NA; J: TRBJ1-1; size: many; V: TRBV9
CDR3: CASSLIAGYSISETQYF; DNA: TGTGCCAGCAGCTTAATCGCAGGCTATAGTATTTCGGAGACCCAGTACTTC; D: NA; J: TRBJ2-5; size: NA; V: TRBV11-2
CDR3: CASSLGQGYQPQHF; DNA: TGCGCCAGCAGCTTGGGACAGGGGTACCAGCCCCAGCATTTT; D: TRBD1; J: TRBJ1-5; size: few; V: TRBV13
CDR3: CASRPGRQGSTDTQYF; DNA: TGTGCAAGTCGCCCCGGTAGACAGGGGAGCACAGATACGCAGTATTTT; D: NA; J: TRBJ2-3; size: NA; V: TRBV12-2
CDR3: CASRLDREAYEQYF; DNA: TGTGCCAGCAGGCTTGACAGGGAAGCCTACGAGCAGTACTTC; D: TRBD1; J: TRBJ2-7; size: NA; V: TRBV6-5
CDR3: CASSRPGFDEQFF; DNA: TGTGCCAGTAGTAGACCAGGGTTTGATGAGCAGTTCTTC; D: NA; J: TRBJ2-1; size: few; V: TRBV19
CDR3: CASSEAHDTLGGGYTF; DNA: TGTGCCAGCAGTGAAGCACACGATACCCTAGGGGGTGGCTACACCTTC; D: NA; J: TRBJ1-2; size: medium-sized; V: TRBV2
CDR3: CASSQDGRYNEKLFF; DNA: TGTGCCAGCAGCCAAGATGGACGGTATAATGAAAAACTGTTTTTT; D: NA; J: TRBJ1-4; size: many; V: TRBV3-1
CDR3: CASRFTGGGGSYEQYF; DNA: TGTGCCAGTAGATTCACAGGGGGCGGAGGCTCCTACGAGCAGTACTTC; D: TRBD1; J: TRBJ2-7; size: many; V: TRBV19
CDR3: CASSPDRDEGYTF; DNA: TGTGCCAGCAGCCCGGACAGGGACGAGGGCTACACCTTC; D: TRBD1; J: TRBJ1-2; size: many; V: TRBV7-2
CDR3: CATSPSGGAYETQYF; DNA: TGTGCCACCAGCCCTAGCGGGGGGGCCTATGAGACCCAGTACTTC; D: TRBD2; J: TRBJ2-5; size: NA; V: TRBV15
CDR3: CASSIDRAGGEQYF; DNA: TGCGCCAGCAGCATCGACAGGGCAGGGGGCGAGCAGTACTTC; D: TRBD1; J: TRBJ2-7; size: many; V: TRBV5-1
CDR3: CASSLRKAGVYNEQFF; DNA: TGTGCCAGCAGCTTAAGGAAGGCAGGGGTTTACAATGAGCAGTTCTTC; D: NA; J: TRBJ2-1; size: medium-sized; V: TRBV7-2
CDR3: CASSRGTTDTQYF; DNA: TGTGCCAGCAGCAGAGGGACTACAGATACGCAGTATTTT; D: NA; J: TRBJ2-3; size: NA; V: TRBV12-3/TRBV12-4
CDR3: CAISEAGGTAYNEQFF; DNA: TGTGCCATCAGTGAGGCAGGGGGGACAGCGTACAATGAGCAGTTCTTC; D: NA; J: TRBJ2-1; size: NA; V: TRBV10-3
CDR3: CASSRGQGSDEQFF; DNA: TGTGCCAGCAGCAGAGGACAGGGGAGCGATGAGCAGTTCTTC; D: TRBD1; J: TRBJ2-1; size: medium-sized; V: TRBV7-2
CDR3: CASNGLGRGPTGSYEQYF; DNA: TGTGCCAGTAACGGGCTGGGCAGGGGACCCACCGGCTCTTACGAGCAGTACTTC; D: NA; J: TRBJ2-7; size: many; V: TRBV19
CDR3: CASSLGGQSHQPQHF; DNA: TGTGCCAGCAGCTTAGGGGGACAGTCACATCAGCCCCAGCATTTT; D: TRBD1; J: TRBJ1-5; size: few; V: TRBV7-9
CDR3: CASSQSQGGTEVFF; DNA: TGTGCCAGCAGCCAATCACAGGGAGGGACTGAAGTTTTCTTT; D: NA; J: TRBJ1-1; size: few; V: TRBV16
CDR3: CASSQDISGPPEAFF; DNA: TGTGCCAGCAGCCAAGATATTTCAGGCCCCCCTGAAGCTTTCTTT; D: NA; J: TRBJ1-1; size: many; V: TRBV4-2
CDR3: CASSLGGIGVYEQYF; DNA: TGTGCCAGCAGTTTGGGGGGCATCGGAGTTTACGAGCAGTACTTC; D: NA; J: TRBJ2-7; size: NA; V: TRBV27
CDR3: CASSELTGVGQETQYF; DNA: TGTGCCAGCAGTGAGTTAACAGGGGTTGGCCAAGAGACCCAGTACTTC; D: TRBD1; J: TRBJ2-5; size: many; V: TRBV2
CDR3: CASLGRTTDTQYF; DNA: TGTGCCAGCTTGGGCAGGACCACAGATACGCAGTATTTT; D: NA; J: TRBJ2-3; size: NA; V: TRBV12-3/TRBV12-4
CDR3: CASSQDPGTGLSHF; DNA: TGCGCCAGCAGCCAAGATCCGGGGACAGGGTTGTCGCACTTC; D: TRBD1; J: TRBJ2-7; size: NA; V: TRBV4-1
CDR3: CSVAGQFSTDTQYF; DNA: TGCAGCGTTGCAGGACAGTTTAGCACAGATACGCAGTATTTT; D: NA; J: TRBJ2-3; size: many; V: TRBV29-1
CDR3: CASSLVAVDLYNEQFF; DNA: TGTGCCAGCAGCTTAGTGGCCGTCGACCTCTACAATGAGCAGTTCTTC; D: NA; J: TRBJ2-1; size: many; V: TRBV11-2
CDR3: CASSLRQGANTGELLF; DNA: TGTGCCAGCAGCTTACGGCAGGGGGCGAACACCGGGGAGCTGCTTTTT; D: TRBD1; J: TRBJ2-2; size: many; V: TRBV7-6
CDR3: CASSYSGPRNTGELFF; DNA: TGTGCCAGCAGTTACTCGGGCCCAAGAAACACCGGGGAGCTGTTTTTT; D: NA; J: TRBJ2-2; size: many; V: TRBV6-5
CDR3: CASSQERVSYGYTF; DNA: TGTGCCAGCAGCCAAGAGAGGGTCTCTTATGGCTACACCTTC; D: NA; J: TRBJ1-2; size: NA; V: TRBV4-2
CDR3: CASSPRGSTEAFF; DNA: TGTGCCAGCAGCCCCCGGGGGAGCACTGAAGCTTTCTTT; D: NA; J: TRBJ1-1; size: NA; V: TRBV7-3
CDR3: CATRDRSNEKLFF; DNA: TGCGCCACCCGGGACAGATCTAATGAAAAACTGTTTTTT; D: TRBD1; J: TRBJ1-4; size: many; V: TRBV10-2
CDR3: CASSEGFFGNYGYTF; DNA: TGTGCCAGCAGTGAAGGTTTCTTTGGTAACTATGGCTACACCTTC; D: NA; J: TRBJ1-2; size: many; V: TRBV6-1
CDR3: CASSQGSTGELFF; DNA: TGTGCCAGCAGCCAAGGGTCCACCGGGGAGCTGTTTTTT; D: NA; J: TRBJ2-2; size: many; V: TRBV12-3/TRBV12-4
CDR3: CASSFGLPLSTDTQYF; DNA: TGTGCCAGCAGCTTTGGATTGCCTTTGAGCACAGATACGCAGTATTTT; D: NA; J: TRBJ2-3; size: many; V: TRBV5-4
CDR3: CASSGASQTQYF; DNA: TGTGCCAGCTCAGGAGCGAGCCAGACCCAGTACTTC; D: NA; J: TRBJ2-5; size: many; V: TRBV18
CDR3: CSVGGTGASYF; DNA: TGCAGCGTTGGAGGGACAGGGGCTTCTTACTTC; D: TRBD1; J: TRBJ2-7; size: NA; V: TRBV29-1
CDR3: CSGCLGQGGGDTQYF; DNA: TGCAGCGGTTGCTTGGGACAGGGGGGCGGAGATACGCAGTATTTT; D: TRBD1; J: TRBJ2-3; size: few; V: TRBV29-1
CDR3: CASSSFGTNTDTQYF; DNA: TGTGCCAGCAGCTCTTTCGGGACCAACACAGATACGCAGTATTTT; D: NA; J: TRBJ2-3; size: many; V: TRBV7-3